This T cell receptor (beta chain) emerged from a study of long-term antiretroviral therapy in people with HIV. Study-wide background: The immediate-ART recommendation dates to 2015, and the earliest samples predate it by about a decade.

CDR3 length equals 14 residues. Germline V gene lookup returns CDR1 SGHRS and CDR2 YFSETQ. Trimming stripped 3 bases from V and 4 bases from J, with 11 bases between. Researchers ran immunoSEQ v3.0 at survey level. Sequencing was intended to reach roughly 40,000-50,000 T-cell genomes per sample. Libraries were prepared by immunoSEQ multiplex PCR; TCRdb keeps only in-frame clonotypes and omits some of them. The sample shows approximately 30,000 clones, around 82% of them seen only once. The TCR comes from a man aged 40-49 years with HIV. Source: unsorted PBMCs, taken 3 years after starting antiretroviral therapy. The chain combines TRBV5-1 with TRBJ2-1, with no clear D. The CDR3: CASSSPLLYNEQFF. Written as DNA, the CDR3 is TGCGCCAGCAGCTCCCCTTTATTATACAATGAGCAGTTCTTC.